This T cell receptor (beta chain) was sequenced in a study of control samples from healthy donors and cancer patients. The CDR3 runs 13 residues. Trimming shortened V by 1 base and J by 3 bases, and 6 bases separated the two germline ends. Germline-derived CDR1 and CDR2 are MDHEN and SYDVKM. TCRdb's copy holds only in-frame clones and misses some; the assay was immunoSEQ multiplex PCR. The sample lists 150,000 or so clones, about 94% occurring once. The rearrangement joins TRBV28 to TRBJ1-2; D not certain. Sequences were obtained from blood. The origin of this receptor is a man in his forties in good health. This CDR3 is CASSLLRDYGYTF. The CDR3, as DNA: TGTGCCAGCAGTTTATTAAGGGACTATGGCTACACCTTC.